Included here is one TCR beta chain sequence, with context. These data come from a study of blood T cells in healthy people across ages. The CDR3 consists of 14 residues. Germline values: CDR1 SQVTM, CDR2 ANQGSEA. V was shortened by 4 bases and J by 1 base, with 14 bases between the two germline ends. For the second PCR, which ran for 7 to 11 cycles, a sample-barcoded 5' primer and a J-beta primer mix were used. Samples each returned at least 3 million CDR3-containing paired-end reads. TCRdb recomputed calls from the 5' RACE reads with MiXCR, one row per CDR3 protein. The table has about 970,000 distinct CDR3 sequences, approximately 50% seen once.

Sequenced: blood. The source of this sequence is a woman aged 55-75 years in good health. The rearrangement uses TRBV29-1 and TRBJ2-7, with D tentatively TRBD1 (6 bases). CDR3 sequence: CSVAPRDRSYEQYF. Written as DNA, the CDR3 is TGCAGCGTTGCTCCCAGAGACAGGTCCTACGAGCAGTACTTC.